This T cell receptor (beta chain) was obtained from a study of T cells in Graves' hyperthyroidism and ophthalmopathy. This clonotype was detected many times. Uncontrolled infection, other autoimmune disease, pregnancy or lactation disqualified patients from enrolment. The TCR beta CDR3 regions underwent amplification using RNA transcripts as the source. A set of HTBI primers served as the primers for a first-round RT-PCR of the TCR CDR3. MiXCR was run by TCRdb on the multiplex PCR reads, yielding one entry per CDR3 protein. The table shows a few hundred thousand distinct CDR3 sequences, with around 45% occurring only once. The V gene lost 5 bases and the J gene lost 8 bases, with 15 bases spanning the gap. CDR3 length: 13 amino acids. Germline CDR1 reads SGHVS; CDR2 reads FQNEAQ.

This TCR derives from an adult woman with Graves' disease, either hyperthyroidism or ophthalmopathy (not recorded which). The genes are TRBV7-8 and TRBJ1-2, with TRBD1 as a possible D gene (5 bases). The sequenced sample was peripheral blood or thyroid tissue (not recorded which). CDR3 in amino acids: CASSRRVSRGYTF. Here the CDR3 DNA reads TGTGCCAGCAGCCGCAGGGTTTCCCGAGGCTACACCTTC.